The rows below give T cell receptor beta chains drawn from one sample of a study of neurological immune-mediated disorders. MiXCR, run by TCRdb on the 5' RACE reads, gives a single entry per CDR3 protein. The sample lists 50,000 to 65,000 distinct CDR3 sequences; under 5.5% were seen once. Specimen: PBMCs. The source is a woman aged 45-65 years with multiple sclerosis. Both conserved end residues are part of each CDR3. The D gene is left open where the match is weak. Clone size is stated in some rows and not others, as once, few, many or a class when expanded.

TRBD2 | TRBJ2-7 | many | 11 | TRBV6-6 | TGTGCCAGCCAGCGGGGGGATGCGCAGTACTTC | CASQRGDAQYF
NA | TRBJ1-1 | many | 15 | TRBV7-2 | TGTGCCAGCAGCTTAGATTTCTGGGGGAACACTGAAGCTTTCTTT | CASSLDFWGNTEAFF
TRBD2 | TRBJ2-1 | NA | 14 | TRBV20-1 | TGCAGTGCTGGAGGGACTAGCGGGTTTAATGAGCAGTTCTTC | CSAGGTSGFNEQFF
NA | TRBJ1-1 | many | 11 | TRBV10-2 | TGCGCCAGCAGTACCCGGTCTGAAGCTTTCTTT | CASSTRSEAFF
NA | TRBJ1-5 | NA | 12 | TRBV20-1 | TGCAGTGCTAGAGGGCCGGGTCAGCCCCAGAATTTT | CSARGPGQPQNF
TRBD1 | TRBJ1-1 | many | 16 | TRBV6-2/TRBV6-3 | TGTGCCAGCAGAAGCCGACAGGGAGGATCGAACACTGAAGCTTTCTTT | CASRSRQGGSNTEAFF
NA | TRBJ1-1 | few | 14 | TRBV4-1 | TGCGCCAGCAGCCACGCTAAAGGGGGCACTGAAGCTTTCTTT | CASSHAKGGTEAFF
TRBD1 | TRBJ1-2 | many | 15 | TRBV20-1 | TGCAGTGCTAGCTTTATCGCGACAGGGGTGTATGGCTACACCTTC | CSASFIATGVYGYTF
NA | TRBJ1-5 | few | 14 | TRBV4-3 | TGCGCCAGCAGCCAAGATAGGGTTGGTCAGCCCCAGAATTTT | CASSQDRVGQPQNF
NA | TRBJ2-7 | many | 14 | TRBV3-1 | TGTGCCAGCAGCCAAGATCGGGAAGTAAACGAGCAGTACTTC | CASSQDREVNEQYF
NA | TRBJ1-2 | NA | 15 | TRBV5-1 | TGCGCCAGCAGCTTGGGCCCACAGGGAACCTATGGCTACACCTTC | CASSLGPQGTYGYTF
TRBD1 | TRBJ1-3 | few | 16 | TRBV11-3 | TGTGCCAGCAGCTCGCCAGGACAGGGCTCCGGAAAAACCATATATTTT | CASSSPGQGSGKTIYF